The entry below describes one TCR beta chain. As yet, its antigen is unknown. Generated by immunoSEQ multiplex PCR, the TCRdb table keeps only in-frame clones and is missing some. The sample contains under 140,000 clones, roughly nine tenths of which appear only once. This specimen comes from a study of T cell responses to AZD1222 COVID-19 vaccine. Study background: Second-dose intervals of approximately 4 or approximately 12 weeks were pooled. Study results and limitations: Baseline seropositivity occurred in only a handful of AZD1222 recipients. Dominant CD4 TCR responses targeted spike regions 160-218 and 743-854.

The CDR3 has 16 residues. Germline CDR1 and CDR2: SGHTA and FQGNSA. Between the trimmed V and J ends, which lost 4 bases and 9 bases, there was a span of 24 bases. Material: peripheral blood, obtained on day 0 of AZD1222 vaccination. This receptor was identified in an adult in good health. V usage is TRBV7-2 and J usage is TRBJ1-1; a possible D gene is TRBD1 (5 bases). This CDR3 is CASSSRIGGDNLKAFF. DNA of the CDR3: TGTGCCAGCAGCTCACGAATCGGAGGGGATAACTTAAAAGCTTTCTTT. Combining the CDR3 with reference TRBV7-2 and TRBJ1-1 gives the whole variable domain GAGVSQSPSNKVTEKGKDVELRCDPISGHTALYWYRQSLGQGLEFLIYFQGNSAPDKSGLPSDRFSAERTGGSVSTLTIQRTQQEDSAVYLCASSSRIGGDNLKAFFGQGTRLTVV.